This T cell receptor (beta chain) was identified during a study of cytomegalovirus exposure and HLA in healthy donors. General study points: One variant, a missense change in DCLRE1C, was linked in a later analysis to TCR beta V- and J-gene trimming. Relative to the approximately 660-donor mean, N-insertions were reportedly fewer in an Asian-associated ancestry cluster in a later analysis. Per published reports, the classifier diagnosed cytomegalovirus status with high specificity and sensitivity.

In regard to this clone: Its specificity is not known.

The PCR employed 60 Vbeta primers together with 13 Jbeta primers. Measured with immunoSEQ multiplex PCR; TCRdb has only the in-frame clones, and not every one. The sample carries about 200,000 clones, about three quarters recorded once. Sequencing was done on a sample of PBMCs. The clonotype was recovered from a man in his forties in good health and CMV-seronegative.

The CDR3 sequence: CASGLFPGVGQNTEAFF. CDR3 DNA sequence: TGTGCTAGTGGTTTGTTCCCAGGGGTAGGCCAGAACACTGAAGCTTTCTTT. The J gene is TRBJ1-1, the V gene TRBV12-5, with D possibly TRBD1 on 6 matching bases. Trimming removed 2 bases at V and 1 base at J, with 17 bases between. The V gene's germline CDR1 is LGHNT and CDR2 FRNRAP. The CDR3 consists of 17 residues.